Listed here are 30 T cell receptor beta chains from one sample, sequenced in a study of shared clonotypes between healthy human individuals. Generated by immunoSEQ multiplex PCR, the TCRdb table keeps only in-frame clones and is missing some. Of about 960,000 clones in the sample, approximately 80% were seen once. What was sequenced was memory CD4+ T cells sorted from blood. Subset noted: CD45RA-negative fraction. Every receptor here comes from a man in his late teens or twenties in good health.

The J gene is TRBJ1-6, the V gene TRBV7-2; D is uncertain. Between the trimmed V and J ends, which lost 5 bases and 13 bases, there was a span of 15 bases. Germline CDR1 is SGHTA and CDR2 is FQGNSA. This CDR3 region has 13 residues. DNA for the CDR3: TGTGCCAGCAGCCCCACCCAACCAGGCCCCCTCCACTTT. Translation gives CASSPTQPGPLHF.

The chain uses TRBV7-5 and TRBJ2-3; TRBD2, the table's D call, lacks a check against the DNA. TRBV7-5 has pseudogene status. The CDR3 has 18 amino acids. The CDR3, as DNA: TGTGCCAGAAGCTCCGGGACTAGCGGGAGGGGGGCCACAGATACGCAGTATTTT. Translation gives CARSSGTSGRGATDTQYF.

This chain uses TRBV6-1 with TRBJ2-7, with D possibly TRBD1 on 6 matching bases. Looked up from germline, CDR1 is MNHNS and CDR2 is SASEGT. The CDR3 consists of 15 residues. Deletions cut 8 bases from V and 3 bases from J, with 20 bases between. This chain's CDR3 is CASCREGTKHYEQYF. In DNA form, the CDR3 reads TGTGCCAGCTGCCGTGAAGGGACAAAACACTACGAGCAGTACTTC.

This clone was observed a few times. The genes are TRBV6-1 and TRBJ1-5, with 9 bases matching TRBD1. V shed 7 bases and J 6 bases; nucleotides not matched to a gene: 7. There are 14 residues in the CDR3. Germline CDR1 and CDR2: MNHNS and SASEGT. DNA of the CDR3: TGTGCCAGCATAGAAACAGGGGGCTCTCAGCCCCAGCATTTT. Residues: CASIETGGSQPQHF.

In its sample, this clone was seen many times. The chain has TRBV6-1 and TRBJ2-7, with TRBD2 identical over 10 bases. The V segment lost 5 bases and the J segment 4 bases; nucleotides outside the gene matches: 5. This CDR3 comprises 14 residues. The germline V gene has CDR1 MNHNS and CDR2 SASEGT. As DNA, the CDR3 is TGTGCCAGCAGTTATAGCGGGGGGCAGTACGAGCAGTACTTC. This gives the protein CASSYSGGQYEQYF.

The chain recombines TRBV10-1 with TRBJ2-3, with TRBD1 matching over 8 bases. Germline loops: CDR1 WNHNN, CDR2 SYGVQD (reference sequence). V lost 3 bases to trimming and J lost 1 base; unmatched junction nucleotides: 3. This CDR3 is 15 amino acids long. CDR3 in amino acids: CASSETTGGTDTQYF. CDR3 DNA sequence: TGCGCCAGCAGTGAAACGACAGGGGGCACAGATACGCAGTATTTT.

V is TRBV9 and J is TRBJ2-3; TRBD1 aligns across 7 bases. Germline trimming cut 5 bases from V and 3 bases from J; bases unmatched to any gene: 6. This CDR3 has 14 amino acids. The germline gives CDR1 SGDLS, CDR2 YYNGEE. DNA for the CDR3: TGTGCCAGCAGAGGCAACAGGGGTACAGATACGCAGTATTTT. Protein: CASRGNRGTDTQYF. The variable domain in full, with the rest retrieved from reference TRBV9 and TRBJ2-3, is DSGVTQTPKHLITATGQRVTLRCSPRSGDLSVYWYQQSLDQGLQFLIQYYNGEERAKGNILERFSAQQFPDLHSELNLSSLELGDSALYFCASRGNRGTDTQYFGPGTRLTVL.

The gene calls are TRBV10-3 and TRBJ1-3; TRBD1 matches at 8 bases. The V gene end was trimmed by 4 bases and the J gene end by 4 bases; junction bases not matched to a gene: 12. There are 17 residues in the CDR3. Per the germline V gene, CDR1 is ENHRY and CDR2 is SYGVKD. This CDR3 is CAISGTDRGSGGNTIYF. The CDR3 coding sequence is TGTGCCATCAGTGGGACCGACAGGGGCTCCGGCGGAAACACCATATATTTT.

The chain combines TRBV29-1 with TRBJ1-1; tentatively, D is TRBD1 (5 bases). V was clipped by 6 bases and J by 0 bases, with 14 bases between them. The CDR3 has 14 amino acids. CDR1 is SQVTM, CDR2 ANQGSEA, per germline. CDR3 residues: CSVERQSMNTEAFF. The CDR3 DNA is TGCAGCGTCGAAAGACAGTCTATGAACACTGAAGCTTTCTTT.

The chain is built from TRBV5-1 and TRBJ2-3, with TRBD2 matching 9 bases. The CDR3 spans 15 residues. The J segment lost 4 bases and the V segment lost 2 bases, leaving 5 bases of the junction unmatched. Germline-derived CDR1 and CDR2 are SGHRS and YFSETQ. The CDR3, as DNA: TGCGCCAGCAGCTTACGCGGGAGGGCATCAGATACGCAGTATTTT. It specifies CASSLRGRASDTQYF.

The chain couples TRBV27 to TRBJ1-2; possible D gene TRBD1, 5 bases. Between the trimmed V and J ends, which lost 3 bases and 8 bases, there was a span of 13 bases. The CDR3 length is 13 residues. Germline V gene lookup returns CDR1 MNHEY and CDR2 SMNVEV (reference sequence). This chain's CDR3 is CASSFLGTGGYTF. As DNA, the CDR3 is TGTGCCAGCAGTTTCCTAGGGACCGGAGGCTACACCTTC.

This clone was observed a handful of times. The chain recombines TRBV19 with TRBJ1-5; 7 positions match TRBD1. Germline V gene data show CDR1 as LNHDA and CDR2 as SQIVND (reference sequence). The CDR3 runs to 15 residues. J lost 4 bases, V lost 1 base, and 4 bases had no gene match. In nucleotides, the CDR3 is TGTGCCAGTAGTATAGGAGGGGGCCCTAATCAGCCCCAGCATTTT. Protein product: CASSIGGGPNQPQHF.

The rearrangement joins TRBV10-1 to TRBJ2-1; tentative D call: TRBD2 (7 bases). Germline loops: CDR1 WNHNN, CDR2 SYGVQD (reference sequence). V was shortened by 9 bases and J by 4 bases, with 22 bases between the two germline ends. This CDR3 is 16 amino acids long. The DNA of the CDR3 is TGCGCCAGTAGTCTGGGGGGGGGCCCAGCATACAATGAGCAGTTCTTC. Its translation is CASSLGGGPAYNEQFF.

The chain employs TRBV11-2 and TRBJ2-5, with TRBD2 matching 14 bases. The CDR3 is made up of 16 amino acids. The trim removed 4 bases at V and 5 bases at J, leaving 6 bases unmatched. Germline V gene data show CDR1 as SGHAT and CDR2 as FQNNGV. The CDR3 sequence is CASSSGLAGAGETQYF. The CDR3 nucleotides are TGTGCCAGCAGCTCGGGACTAGCGGGAGCGGGGGAGACCCAGTACTTC.

On this clone: The same CDR3 is also encoded by other DNA sequences in this sample. V is TRBV13 and J is TRBJ2-5; D call uncertain. Germline V lookup: CDR1 PRHDT, CDR2 FYEKMQ (reference sequence). Trimming pared 1 base from V and 5 bases from J, leaving 2 bases between. CDR3 length equals 11 residues. DNA of the CDR3: TGTGCCAGCAGCTTAGCGGAGACCCAGTACTTC. This gives the protein CASSLAETQYF. Variable domain in full (rest from reference TRBV13 and TRBJ2-5): AAGVIQSPRHLIKEKRETATLKCYPIPRHDTVYWYQQGPGQDPQFLISFYEKMQSDKGSIPDRFSAQQFSDYHSELNMSSLELGDSALYFCASSLAETQYFGPGTRLLVL.

The chain employs TRBV5-4 and TRBJ1-3; no clear D gene. CDR1 is SGHNT, CDR2 YYREEE, per germline (reference sequence). The CDR3 length is 14 residues. Trimming left V 0 bases short and J 8 bases short, with 12 bases between. The CDR3 protein is CASSLEKGRDTIYF. CDR3 coding DNA: TGTGCCAGCAGCTTGGAGAAGGGTCGCGACACCATATATTTT.

Comments on this clone: Other DNA sequences of this sample code for an identical CDR3. The V call is TRBV6-5, the J call TRBJ1-1; possible D gene TRBD1, 5 bases. Germline V gene sequence: CDR1 MNHEY, CDR2 SVGAGI. The CDR3 covers 11 residues. The V and J ends lost 6 bases and 10 bases respectively, with 12 bases between them. CDR3 in DNA: TGTGCCAGCAGCCCGGGGGGACGAGCTTTCTTT. As protein: CASSPGGRAFF.

This clone was recorded at least ten times. This chain's CDR3 is CASTRRDSVSYEQYF. CDR3 nucleotides: TGTGCCAGCACCCGCCGGGACAGCGTCTCCTACGAGCAGTACTTC. The chain joins TRBV7-9 to TRBJ2-7, with 7 nucleotides matching TRBD1. In germline, CDR1 is SEHNR, CDR2 FQNEAQ (reference sequence). This CDR3 spans 15 amino acids. The ends lost 7 bases at V and 0 bases at J; junction bases unmatched: 9.

The chain joins TRBV25-1 to TRBJ2-7; D is perhaps TRBD2 (6 bases). This CDR3 comprises 14 residues. Germline CDR1 reads MGHDK; CDR2 reads SYGVNS. V was trimmed by 7 bases and J by 0 bases, leaving 13 bases between them. The CDR3 DNA reads TGTGCCAGCAAAGGAGGGATCACCTCCTACGAGCAGTACTTC. Protein: CASKGGITSYEQYF.

This chain joins TRBV27 and TRBJ2-3; D gene uncertain. The CDR3 is 14 residues long. V lost 4 bases and J lost 6, with 14 bases in between. Germline lookup yields CDR1 MNHEY and CDR2 SMNVEV (reference sequence). CDR3 in amino acids: CASSSTHAPDTQYF. The CDR3 DNA reads TGTGCCAGCAGTTCGACTCACGCGCCGGATACGCAGTATTTT.

V gene TRBV15 combines with J gene TRBJ1-5; 8 bases are a match to TRBD1. V shed 5 bases, J shed 0 bases, and the junction held 6 bases outside the gene matches. Germline CDR1 and CDR2: LNHNV and YYDKDF (reference sequence). The CDR3 contains 16 residues. DNA of the CDR3: TGTGCCACCAGCCCATGGACAGGGAATAGCAATCAGCCCCAGCATTTT. Protein product: CATSPWTGNSNQPQHF.

This rearrangement joins TRBV4-3 to TRBJ2-7; 9 bases agree with TRBD1. The V gene end was trimmed by 0 bases and the J gene end by 3 bases; junction bases not matched to a gene: 6. This CDR3 spans 16 amino acids. CDR1 is LGHNA, CDR2 YSLEER, per germline. CDR3 loop: CASSQDLTGGGYEQYF. In nucleotides, the CDR3 is TGCGCCAGCAGCCAAGATTTGACAGGGGGAGGCTACGAGCAGTACTTC.

This clone was observed a handful of times. The chain recombines TRBV12-5 with TRBJ2-7; perhaps TRBD1 as D (6 bases). The germline CDR1 and CDR2 sequences are LGHNT and FRNRAP. This CDR3 comprises 14 residues. Trimming cost V 2 bases and J 2 bases, with 10 bases left between them. This CDR3 is CASGLMQGTYEQYF. CDR3 coding DNA: TGTGCTAGTGGTTTGATGCAGGGGACCTACGAGCAGTACTTC.

The chain uses TRBV30 and TRBJ2-7; 8 bases are shared with TRBD2. Trimming cost V 0 bases and J 2 bases; bases outside gene matches: 9. This CDR3 spans 16 amino acids. The germline gives CDR1 GTSNPN, CDR2 SVGIG (reference sequence). CDR3 in amino acids: CAWSVRGGVQTYEQYF. Here the CDR3 DNA reads TGTGCCTGGAGTGTCCGGGGGGGAGTTCAAACCTACGAGCAGTACTTC. Full variable domain (outside the CDR3, taken from reference TRBV30 and TRBJ2-7): SQTIHQWPATLVQPVGSPLSLECTVEGTSNPNLYWYRQAAGRGLQLLFYSVGIGQISSEVPQNLSASRPQDRQFILSSKKLLLSDSGFYLCAWSVRGGVQTYEQYFGPGTRLTVT.

This clone was recorded once. The V and J genes are TRBV6-6 and TRBJ1-1, with no clear D. CDR3 length equals 12 residues. Trimming shortened V by 8 bases and J by 4 bases, and 11 bases separated the two germline ends. Germline CDR1 reads MNHNY; CDR2 reads SVGAGI (reference sequence). The CDR3 DNA follows: TGTGCCAGCTCACGTGGGGTCACTGAAGCTTTCTTT. Its protein product is CASSRGVTEAFF.

Concerning this clone itself: A junction end diverges from the germline sequence, so it may reflect a read error. This chain uses TRBV19 with TRBJ2-5; no firm D call. The CDR3 is 13 amino acids. CDR1 and CDR2 from the germline V gene are LNHDA and SQIVND (reference sequence). DNA of the CDR3: TGTGGCAGTTCCGGTAGCCTGGCGGAGACCCAGTACTTC. It encodes CGSSGSLAETQYF.

On this clone: Different DNA sequences within this sample yield the same CDR3. The gene calls are TRBV7-9 and TRBJ2-1, with 11 bases fitting TRBD1. The germline gives CDR1 SEHNR, CDR2 FQNEAQ (reference sequence). The CDR3 spans 14 residues. J lost 7 bases, V lost 5 bases, and 4 bases had no gene match. This CDR3 reads CASSTGQGANEQFF. CDR3 nucleotide sequence: TGTGCCAGCAGCACTGGACAGGGGGCGAATGAGCAGTTCTTC.

This clone has a handful of counts. This sample also contains other DNA sequences that code for the same CDR3. The chain couples TRBV5-4 to TRBJ2-3; tentative D call: TRBD2 (5 bases). Germline-derived CDR1 and CDR2 are SGHNT and YYREEE (reference sequence). V lost 2 bases and J 1 base, leaving 14 bases between the germline ends. This CDR3 is built from 16 residues. The CDR3 loop reads CASSLDPSLGTDTQYF. The CDR3, as DNA: TGTGCCAGCAGCTTAGACCCTAGCCTTGGCACAGATACGCAGTATTTT.

The CDR3 region has the DNA TGTGCCAGCAGTGGTGGGGACAGGGTCTCTAGCAATCAGCCCCAGCATTTT. Amino acids: CASSGGDRVSSNQPQHF. The rearrangement links TRBV6-1 to TRBJ1-5; 9 nucleotides match TRBD1. This CDR3 has 17 residues. The V gene's germline CDR1 is MNHNS and CDR2 SASEGT. J gave up 0 bases and V 4 bases, and 7 bases lay outside the gene matches.

This clone has a single count. Other DNA sequences from this sample encode an identical CDR3 as well. This chain joins TRBV30 and TRBJ2-5; a weak D match, TRBD1 (5 bases). In germline, CDR1 is GTSNPN, CDR2 SVGIG (reference sequence). CDR3 length: 13 amino acids. V lost 1 base and J lost 2, with 8 bases in between. CDR3: CAWSGGPQETQYF. The CDR3 nucleotides read TGTGCCTGGAGTGGGGGCCCGCAAGAGACCCAGTACTTC.